Each of the 6 T cell receptor beta chains below was sequenced from the same sample in a study of blood T cell repertoires in COVID-19. Generated by immunoSEQ multiplex PCR, the TCRdb table keeps only in-frame clones and is missing some. Here the sample spans 120,000 to 150,000 clones, around 84% being singletons. What was sequenced was peripheral blood. The receptor source for this set is a human donor in a cohort sampled during active COVID-19.

This clone was detected only once. The chain couples TRBV6-5 to TRBJ1-1; 8 bases line up with TRBD1. The V segment lost 2 bases and the J segment 3 bases; nucleotides outside the gene matches: 5. The CDR3 extends over 15 amino acids. From germline, CDR1 is MNHEY and CDR2 SVGAGI. The CDR3 loop is CASSYDRGVDTEAFF. The CDR3 DNA reads TGTGCCAGCAGTTACGACAGGGGAGTGGACACTGAAGCTTTCTTT.

This clone was counted only a few times. The V and J genes are TRBV11-2 and TRBJ2-1; 12 bases agree with TRBD1. Trimming removed 3 bases from V and 9 bases from J; junction bases left unmatched: 9. This CDR3 is 16 amino acids long. Germline V CDR1 and CDR2: SGHAT, FQNNGV. CDR3 coding DNA: TGTGCCAGCAGCTTCTTAGGGACAGGGGGCGCGGGTGAGCAGTTCTTC. Translated, it gives CASSFLGTGGAGEQFF. Complete variable domain (other parts from reference TRBV11-2 and TRBJ2-1): EAGVAQSPRYKIIEKRQSVAFWCNPISGHATLYWYQQILGQGPKLLIQFQNNGVVDDSQLPKDRFSAERLKGVDSTLKIQPAKLEDSAVYLCASSFLGTGGAGEQFFGPGTRLTVL.

This clone was detected only once. This chain links TRBV4-1 with TRBJ1-4; 8 bases are shared with TRBD1. The CDR3 is 15 residues long. Germline CDR1 MGHRA, CDR2 YSYEKL. The J segment lost 0 bases and the V segment lost 4 bases, leaving 1 base of the junction unmatched. This chain's CDR3 is CASSPQGATNEKLFF. The CDR3 DNA reads as TGCGCCAGCAGCCCACAGGGGGCAACTAATGAAAAACTGTTTTTT.

The chain couples TRBV30 to TRBJ2-2, with 8 bases matching TRBD1. Trimming removed 5 bases from V and 4 bases from J; junction bases left unmatched: 6. Germline V lookup: CDR1 GTSNPN, CDR2 SVGIG (reference sequence). The CDR3 totals 14 residues. The CDR3 loop reads CAWGGQGGTGELFF. CDR3 in DNA: TGTGCCTGGGGCGGACAGGGAGGCACCGGGGAGCTGTTTTTT.

This chain links TRBV4-1 with TRBJ2-1; D is undetermined. Germline assignment: CDR1 MGHRA and CDR2 YSYEKL. The ends were cut back, 3 bases at V and 9 bases at J, with 9 bases in the middle. The CDR3 has 12 residues. The DNA for the CDR3 is TGCGCCAGCAGCCAGCCCGGTGGTGAGCAGTTCTTC. Residues: CASSQPGGEQFF.

This rearrangement joins TRBV28 to TRBJ1-6; D not resolved. CDR1 is MDHEN and CDR2 is SYDVKM in the germline V gene. V was cut by 6 bases and J by 8 bases, with 17 bases left in between. The CDR3 is 15 amino acids. The CDR3 coding sequence is TGTGCCAGCAGGACCCACAGCCCTTGGGATTCACCCCTCCACTTT. Protein sequence: CASRTHSPWDSPLHF.